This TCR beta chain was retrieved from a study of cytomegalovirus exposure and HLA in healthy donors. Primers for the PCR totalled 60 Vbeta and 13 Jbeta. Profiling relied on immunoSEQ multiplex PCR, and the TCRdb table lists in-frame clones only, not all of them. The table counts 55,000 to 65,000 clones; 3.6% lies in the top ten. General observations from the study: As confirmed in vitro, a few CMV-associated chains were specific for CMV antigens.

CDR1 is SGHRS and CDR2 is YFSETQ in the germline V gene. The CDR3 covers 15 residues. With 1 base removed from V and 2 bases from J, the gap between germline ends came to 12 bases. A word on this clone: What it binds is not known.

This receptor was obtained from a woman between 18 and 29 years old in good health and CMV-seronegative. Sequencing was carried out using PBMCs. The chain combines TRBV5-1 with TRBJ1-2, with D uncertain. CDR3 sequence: CASSLSGRLNYGYTF. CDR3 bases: TGCGCCAGCAGCTTGAGCGGCAGGTTGAACTATGGCTACACCTTC.